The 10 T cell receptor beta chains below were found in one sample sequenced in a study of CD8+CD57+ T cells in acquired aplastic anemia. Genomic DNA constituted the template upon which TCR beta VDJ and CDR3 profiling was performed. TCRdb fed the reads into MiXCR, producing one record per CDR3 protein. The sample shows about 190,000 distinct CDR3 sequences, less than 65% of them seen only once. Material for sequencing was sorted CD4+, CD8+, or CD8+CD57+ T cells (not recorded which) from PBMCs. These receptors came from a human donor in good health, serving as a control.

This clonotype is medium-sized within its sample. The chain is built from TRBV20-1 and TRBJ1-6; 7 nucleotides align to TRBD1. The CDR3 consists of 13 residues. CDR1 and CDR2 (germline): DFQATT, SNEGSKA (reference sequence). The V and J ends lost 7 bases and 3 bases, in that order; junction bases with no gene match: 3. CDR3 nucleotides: TGCAGTGGCGGGGACAGCTATAATTCACCCCTCCACTTT. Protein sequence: CSGGDSYNSPLHF.

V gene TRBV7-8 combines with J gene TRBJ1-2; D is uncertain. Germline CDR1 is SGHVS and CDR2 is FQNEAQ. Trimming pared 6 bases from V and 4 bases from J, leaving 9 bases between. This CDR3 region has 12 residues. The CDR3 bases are TGTGCCAGCAGTCACGAACGCTATGGCTACACCTTC. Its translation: CASSHERYGYTF.

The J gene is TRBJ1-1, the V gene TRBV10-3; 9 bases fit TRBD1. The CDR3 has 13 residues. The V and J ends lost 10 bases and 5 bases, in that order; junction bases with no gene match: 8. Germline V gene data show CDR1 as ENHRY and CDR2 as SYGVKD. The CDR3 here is CATSGTGITEAFF. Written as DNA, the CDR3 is TGTGCCACCTCCGGGACAGGGATTACTGAAGCTTTCTTT.

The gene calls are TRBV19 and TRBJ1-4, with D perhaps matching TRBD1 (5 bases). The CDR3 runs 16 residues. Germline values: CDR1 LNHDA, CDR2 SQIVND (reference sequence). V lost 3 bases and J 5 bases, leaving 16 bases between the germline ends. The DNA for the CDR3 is TGTGCCAGTAGTATGAGCGGGGGAGTTTACAATGAAAAACTGTTTTTT. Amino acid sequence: CASSMSGGVYNEKLFF. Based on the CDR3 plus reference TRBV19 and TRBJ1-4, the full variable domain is DGGITQSPKYLFRKEGQNVTLSCEQNLNHDAMYWYRQDPGQGLRLIYYSQIVNDFQKGDIAEGYSVSREKKESFPLTVTSAQKNPTAFYLCASSMSGGVYNEKLFFGSGTQLSVL.

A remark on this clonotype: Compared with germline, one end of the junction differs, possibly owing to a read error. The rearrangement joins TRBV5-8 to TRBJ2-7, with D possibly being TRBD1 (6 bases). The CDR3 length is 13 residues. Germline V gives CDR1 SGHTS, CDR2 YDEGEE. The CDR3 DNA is TGTGCCAGCAGCTTAGGACAGTCCTACGAGCGGTACTTC. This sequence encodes CASSLGQSYERYF.

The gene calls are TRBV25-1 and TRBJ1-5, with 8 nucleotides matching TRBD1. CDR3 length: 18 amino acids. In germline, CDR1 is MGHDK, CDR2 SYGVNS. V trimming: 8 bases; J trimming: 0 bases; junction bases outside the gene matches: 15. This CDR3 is CASPAGTGRAYSNQPQHF. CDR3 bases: TGTGCCAGCCCGGCCGGGACAGGTAGGGCATATAGCAATCAGCCCCAGCATTTT. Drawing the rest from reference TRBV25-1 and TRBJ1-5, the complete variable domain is EADIYQTPRYLVIGTGKKITLECSQTMGHDKMYWYQQDPGMELHLIHYSYGVNSTEKGDLSSESTVSRIRTEHFPLTLESARPSHTSQYLCASPAGTGRAYSNQPQHFGDGTRLSIL.

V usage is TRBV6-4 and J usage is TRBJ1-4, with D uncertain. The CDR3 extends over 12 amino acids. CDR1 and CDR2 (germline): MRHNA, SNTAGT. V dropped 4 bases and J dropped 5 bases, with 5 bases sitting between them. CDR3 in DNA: TGTGCCAGCAGTGCGGGGAATGAAAAACTGTTTTTT. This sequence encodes CASSAGNEKLFF.

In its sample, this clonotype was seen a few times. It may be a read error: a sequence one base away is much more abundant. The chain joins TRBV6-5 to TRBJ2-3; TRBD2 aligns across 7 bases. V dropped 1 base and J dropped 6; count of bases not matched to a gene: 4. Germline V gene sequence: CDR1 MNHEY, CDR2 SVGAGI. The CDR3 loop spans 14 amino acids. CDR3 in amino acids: CASSYLPAGDTQYF. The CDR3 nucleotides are TGTGCCAGCAGTTACTTACCAGCGGGGGATACGCAGTATTTT.

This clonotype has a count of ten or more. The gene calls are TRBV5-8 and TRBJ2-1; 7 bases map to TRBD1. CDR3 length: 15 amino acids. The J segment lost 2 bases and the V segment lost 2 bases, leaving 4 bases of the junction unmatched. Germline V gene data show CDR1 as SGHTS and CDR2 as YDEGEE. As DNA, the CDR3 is TGTGCCAGCAGCTTTAGGGGGCAAACCTACAATGAGCAGTTCTTC. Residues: CASSFRGQTYNEQFF.

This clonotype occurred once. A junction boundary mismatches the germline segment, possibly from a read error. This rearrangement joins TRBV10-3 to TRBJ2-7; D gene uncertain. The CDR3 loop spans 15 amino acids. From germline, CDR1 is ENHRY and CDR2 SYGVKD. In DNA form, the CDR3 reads TGTGTCATCAGTGAGTCTAAGGGTTTCTCCTACGGGCAGTACTTC. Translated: CVISESKGFSYGQYF.